These 25 T cell receptor beta chains were all obtained from the same sample, sequenced in a study of T cell changes during pregnancy in multiple sclerosis. Assay: immunoSEQ multiplex PCR; the TCRdb copy retains only in-frame clones and omits some. Of fewer than 45,000 clones in the sample, roughly 91% are singletons; the top ten hold more than 5.5%. The source was CD8+ T cells from peripheral blood mononuclear cells, collected in the third trimester of pregnancy. The receptors originated from a female donor with multiple sclerosis, enrolled in a pregnancy study.

This clone appeared once. The chain couples TRBV10-2 to TRBJ1-1; no clear D gene. Germline CDR1 reads WSHSY; CDR2 reads SAAADI. The CDR3 is 14 residues long. The ends were cut back, 3 bases at V and 0 bases at J, with 8 bases in the middle. The CDR3 loop is CASSDAGMNTEAFF. The DNA of the CDR3 is TGCGCCAGCAGTGATGCGGGCATGAACACTGAAGCTTTCTTT.

The chain's CDR3 is CASSIAASGVYEQYF. In DNA, the CDR3 is TGTGCCAGTAGTATAGCGGCTAGCGGGGTCTACGAGCAGTACTTC. The rearrangement uses TRBV19 and TRBJ2-7, with 9 bases aligning to TRBD2. The CDR3 extends over 15 amino acids. The J segment lost 3 bases and the V segment lost 1 base, leaving 4 bases of the junction unmatched. The germline CDR1 and CDR2 sequences are LNHDA and SQIVND (reference sequence).

The rearrangement joins TRBV5-1 to TRBJ2-1; the match to TRBD1 covers 8 bases. The ends lost 5 bases at V and 1 base at J; junction bases unmatched: 8. This CDR3 is 16 amino acids long. Germline V gives CDR1 SGHRS, CDR2 YFSETQ. CDR3 DNA: TGCGCCAGCAGTACGGACAGGGACTCGTCCTACAATGAGCAGTTCTTC. Its protein product is CASSTDRDSSYNEQFF.

J is TRBJ1-1 and V is TRBV30; weak D call: TRBD1 (5 bases). The V gene's germline CDR1 is GTSNPN and CDR2 SVGIG (reference sequence). V shed 0 bases and J shed 11 bases, with 13 bases lying between them. There are 12 residues in the CDR3. The CDR3 is CAWSVLGGDAFF. CDR3 coding DNA: TGTGCCTGGAGTGTACTTGGAGGGGATGCTTTCTTT. Full variable domain (remainder filled in from reference TRBV30 and TRBJ1-1): SQTIHQWPATLVQPVGSPLSLECTVEGTSNPNLYWYRQAAGRGLQLLFYSVGIGQISSEVPQNLSASRPQDRQFILSSKKLLLSDSGFYLCAWSVLGGDAFFGQGTRLTVV.

The chain has TRBV4-1 and TRBJ2-1, with D maybe TRBD2 (6 bases). The CDR3 loop spans 17 amino acids. The V gene's germline CDR1 is MGHRA and CDR2 YSYEKL. V was cut by 4 bases and J by 0 bases, with 16 bases left in between. CDR3 in DNA: TGCGCCAGCAGCCGTCTGGGACTTTTGAGCTCCTACAATGAGCAGTTCTTC. This translates into CASSRLGLLSSYNEQFF.

V and J are TRBV4-1 and TRBJ2-1; D possibly corresponds to TRBD2 (6 bases). Trimming cost V 4 bases and J 3 bases, with 13 bases left between them. Germline assignment: CDR1 MGHRA and CDR2 YSYEKL. This CDR3 is 15 amino acids long. The CDR3 region has the DNA TGCGCCAGCAGCCGTAGCGGTACCCTCTACAATGAGCAGTTCTTC. Translating it yields CASSRSGTLYNEQFF.

The V gene is TRBV6-5, the J gene TRBJ1-1, with D unclear. The germline CDR1 and CDR2 sequences are MNHEY and SVGAGI. This CDR3 has 14 residues. V was clipped by 2 bases and J by 1 base, with 8 bases between them. The CDR3: CASSYDMRNTEAFF. The CDR3 nucleotides read TGTGCCAGCAGTTACGACATGCGGAACACTGAAGCTTTCTTT.

The chain uses TRBV9 and TRBJ2-7, with a tentative D call TRBD1 (7 bases). V was trimmed by 0 bases and J by 3 bases, leaving 13 bases between them. The CDR3 has 15 residues. CDR1 and CDR2 (germline): SGDLS, YYNGEE. The DNA of the CDR3 is TGTGCCAGCAGCGTAGCCCAGGGGGGCTTCTACGAGCAGTACTTC. This encodes CASSVAQGGFYEQYF.

The chain uses TRBV5-1 and TRBJ1-1, with 9 bases matching TRBD1. The CDR3 has 15 amino acids. Trimming took 2 bases from V and 0 from J; bases not matched to a gene: 2. Germline V gene sequence: CDR1 SGHRS, CDR2 YFSETQ. CDR3 amino acids: CASSLGQGMNTEAFF. In DNA, the CDR3 is TGCGCCAGCAGCTTAGGACAGGGGATGAACACTGAAGCTTTCTTT.

V is TRBV13 and J is TRBJ1-2; D possibly corresponds to TRBD1 (5 bases). The germline V and J ends were trimmed by 2 bases and 7 bases, with 11 bases remaining between them. Germline V gene data show CDR1 as PRHDT and CDR2 as FYEKMQ (reference sequence). The CDR3 contains 13 residues. The CDR3 DNA follows: TGTGCCAGCAGCTTACAGGGTAGTAGTGGCTACACCTTC. Its translation: CASSLQGSSGYTF.

The chain joins TRBV5-8 to TRBJ2-2, with TRBD1 identical over 8 bases. The germline V gene encodes CDR1 SGHTS and CDR2 YDEGEE. The CDR3 runs to 16 residues. J was trimmed by 3 bases and V by 4 bases; bases with no gene match: 8. In DNA, the CDR3 is TGTGCCAGCAGCGGGCCGGACAGGGTGGACACCGGGGAGCTGTTTTTT. Its protein is CASSGPDRVDTGELFF.

The chain couples TRBV19 to TRBJ1-6; 7 nucleotides agree with TRBD1. The CDR3 is 13 residues long. Germline assignment: CDR1 LNHDA and CDR2 SQIVND (reference sequence). V lost 7 bases to trimming and J lost 9 bases; unmatched junction nucleotides: 6. The CDR3 loop is CASKDRMSSPLHF. Here the CDR3 DNA reads TGTGCCAGTAAGGACAGGATGAGTTCACCCCTCCACTTT.

This chain joins TRBV6-5 and TRBJ2-7; the D gene is possibly TRBD1 (6 bases). The V gene's germline CDR1 is MNHEY and CDR2 SVGAGI. The CDR3 spans 13 residues. V dropped 5 bases and J dropped 3 bases, with 11 bases sitting between them. The CDR3 coding sequence is TGTGCCAGCAGTCCCAGGGGCTTCTACGAGCAGTACTTC. Encoded protein: CASSPRGFYEQYF.

The chain carries TRBV11-2 and TRBJ1-5; possible D gene TRBD1, 6 bases. V was pared by 1 base and J by 3 bases, with 13 bases between. The CDR3 loop spans 16 amino acids. The germline V gene has CDR1 SGHAT and CDR2 FQNNGV. This chain's CDR3 is CASSLGVDRLNQPQHF. The DNA of the CDR3 is TGTGCCAGCAGCTTAGGAGTGGACAGACTCAATCAGCCCCAGCATTTT. Looking up the rest from reference TRBV11-2 and TRBJ1-5 gives the full variable domain: EAGVAQSPRYKIIEKRQSVAFWCNPISGHATLYWYQQILGQGPKLLIQFQNNGVVDDSQLPKDRFSAERLKGVDSTLKIQPAKLEDSAVYLCASSLGVDRLNQPQHFGDGTRLSIL.

The chain recombines TRBV21-1 with TRBJ1-5; whether TRBD1, the table's D call, matches the DNA was not checked. TRBV21-1 is termed a pseudogene. The CDR3 has 14 residues. The CDR3 spells CASSSPRENQPQHF. The CDR3, as DNA: TGTGCCAGCAGTTCTCCCAGGGAAAACCAGCCCCAGCATTTT.

This chain joins TRBV7-9 and TRBJ1-1; 7 bases map to TRBD1. From germline, CDR1 is SEHNR and CDR2 FQNEAQ (reference sequence). With V trimmed by 4 bases and J by 1 base, 6 bases remained unmatched. This CDR3 region has 15 residues. The CDR3 DNA follows: TGTGCCAGCAGCTCCCGGGACAGCGCGAACACTGAAGCTTTCTTT. It yields the protein CASSSRDSANTEAFF. Full variable domain (outside the CDR3, taken from reference TRBV7-9 and TRBJ1-1): DTGVSQNPRHKITKRGQNVTFRCDPISEHNRLYWYRQTLGQGPEFLTYFQNEAQLEKSRLLSDRFSAERPKGSFSTLEIQRTEQGDSAMYLCASSSRDSANTEAFFGQGTRLTVV.

The gene calls are TRBV27 and TRBJ2-3; TRBD2 agrees at 11 bases. The CDR3 extends over 16 amino acids. Germline CDR1 is MNHEY and CDR2 is SMNVEV (reference sequence). Germline trimming cut 3 bases from V and 6 bases from J; bases unmatched to any gene: 8. The chain's CDR3 is CASSFLAGGHSDTQYF. The DNA for the CDR3 is TGTGCCAGCAGTTTCTTAGCGGGGGGGCACTCGGATACGCAGTATTTT.

The J gene is TRBJ1-1, the V gene TRBV9; a weak D match, TRBD1 (5 bases). CDR1 SGDLS and CDR2 YYNGEE come from the germline V gene. V was cut by 3 bases and J by 11 bases, with 14 bases left in between. The CDR3 contains 12 residues. The DNA for the CDR3 is TGTGCCAGCAGCGAGACGCCGGGGGAGGCTTTCTTT. It is translated as CASSETPGEAFF. Looking up the rest from reference TRBV9 and TRBJ1-1 gives the full variable domain: DSGVTQTPKHLITATGQRVTLRCSPRSGDLSVYWYQQSLDQGLQFLIQYYNGEERAKGNILERFSAQQFPDLHSELNLSSLELGDSALYFCASSETPGEAFFGQGTRLTVV.

The chain combines TRBV13 with TRBJ1-1; D gene ambiguous. This CDR3 is built from 13 residues. V dropped 5 bases and J dropped 4 bases, with 11 bases sitting between them. Germline V gene data show CDR1 as PRHDT and CDR2 as FYEKMQ (reference sequence). The chain's CDR3 is CASSPPAGTEAFF. The CDR3, as DNA: TGTGCCAGCAGCCCACCAGCGGGCACTGAAGCTTTCTTT.

The V gene is TRBV6-4, the J gene TRBJ2-1, with D perhaps TRBD1 (6 bases). Germline lookup yields CDR1 MRHNA and CDR2 SNTAGT. V was cut by 5 bases and J by 6 bases, with 11 bases left in between. CDR3 size: 13 residues. Here the CDR3 reads CASSPGASNEQFF. CDR3 sequence (DNA): TGTGCCAGCAGTCCAGGGGCGAGCAATGAGCAGTTCTTC.

This clone was observed a single time. The J gene is TRBJ1-5, the V gene TRBV4-1; no definite D call. CDR3 length: 17 amino acids. Germline lookup yields CDR1 MGHRA and CDR2 YSYEKL. V lost 1 base, J lost 2 bases, and 15 bases lay in between. The CDR3 loop is CASSQGWRYGGNQPQHF. The CDR3 bases are TGCGCCAGCAGCCAAGGTTGGCGGTATGGTGGCAATCAGCCCCAGCATTTT.

This chain uses TRBV5-1 with TRBJ2-1; 7 bases are a match to TRBD1. The length of the CDR3 is 14 residues. The V and J ends lost 0 bases and 5 bases, in that order; junction bases with no gene match: 2. CDR1 SGHRS and CDR2 YFSETQ come from the germline V gene. This chain's CDR3 is CASSLGDSHNEQFF. CDR3 bases: TGCGCCAGCAGCTTGGGGGACAGTCACAATGAGCAGTTCTTC.

This sequence joins TRBV7-2 and TRBJ1-3; D is uncertain. The ends were cut back, 5 bases at V and 0 bases at J, with 8 bases in the middle. The CDR3 has 14 amino acids. Germline V CDR1 and CDR2: SGHTA, FQGNSA. CDR3 coding DNA: TGTGCCAGCAGCCTAGACAACTCTGGAAACACCATATATTTT. It encodes CASSLDNSGNTIYF.

V gene TRBV7-3 combines with J gene TRBJ2-1, with TRBD1 matching over 12 bases. The CDR3 covers 15 residues. CDR1 and CDR2 (germline): SGHTA, FQGTGA. With V trimmed by 5 bases and J by 4 bases, 3 bases remained unmatched. The CDR3 DNA reads TGTGCCAGCAGCACGGGACAGGGGGCGTACAATGAGCAGTTCTTC. It codes for CASSTGQGAYNEQFF.

This clone was detected a few times. The chain has TRBV27 and TRBJ1-1; tentative D call: TRBD1 (5 bases). The V end was cut by 7 bases, the J end by 0 bases, with 12 bases between. CDR1 and CDR2 (germline): MNHEY, SMNVEV (reference sequence). The CDR3 spans 14 residues. CDR3 sequence: CASTPTDMNTEAFF. CDR3 DNA sequence: TGTGCCAGCACCCCGACAGACATGAACACTGAAGCTTTCTTT.